This T cell receptor (beta chain) was recovered during a study of preoperative IRX-2 immunotherapy in early breast cancer. Treatment noted: preoperative locoregional IRX-2 cytokine immunotherapy. Preoperative locoregional IRX-2 cytokine immunotherapy was tested in the phase Ib source study. Generated by immunoSEQ multiplex PCR, the TCRdb table keeps only in-frame clones and is missing some. The sample holds about 62,000 clones, approximately 94% seen once. Germline V gives CDR1 MDHEN, CDR2 SYDVKM. The CDR3 is 16 residues long. V shed 3 bases and J shed 0 bases, with 12 bases lying between them. The biological material was taken from a patient treated with IRX-2 immunotherapy. J is TRBJ1-3 and V is TRBV28; TRBD1 is a possible D gene (6 bases). The TCR was taken from a human donor with breast cancer. The CDR3 DNA sequence: TGTGCCAGCAGTTTGTTAGGGGGGGCCTCTGGAAACACCATATATTTT. Its protein is CASSLLGGASGNTIYF.